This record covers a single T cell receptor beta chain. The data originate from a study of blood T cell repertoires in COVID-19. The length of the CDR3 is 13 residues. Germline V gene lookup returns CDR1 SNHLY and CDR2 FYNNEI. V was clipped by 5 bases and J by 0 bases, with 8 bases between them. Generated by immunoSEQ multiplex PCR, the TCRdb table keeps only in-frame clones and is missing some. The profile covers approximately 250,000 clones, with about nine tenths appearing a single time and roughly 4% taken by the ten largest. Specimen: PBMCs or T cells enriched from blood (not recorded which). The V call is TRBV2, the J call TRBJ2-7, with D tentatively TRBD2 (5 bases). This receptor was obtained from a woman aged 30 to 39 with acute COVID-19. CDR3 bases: TGTGCCAGCAGTCCGGGAACCTCCTACGAGCAGTACTTC. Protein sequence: CASSPGTSYEQYF.